The next 4 T cell receptor beta chains were all read from a single sample in a study of cytomegalovirus exposure and HLA in healthy donors. Vbeta (60) and Jbeta (13) primers were used in the PCR. This table comes from immunoSEQ multiplex PCR, and its TCRdb copy is limited to in-frame clones, with some not included. The table lists roughly 30,000 clones. Sequenced material: PBMCs. These receptors all stem from a woman in her thirties or forties in good health and CMV-seropositive.

The V gene is TRBV6-6, the J gene TRBJ2-7, with 12 bases that match TRBD1. Germline lookup yields CDR1 MNHNY and CDR2 SVGAGI (reference sequence). There are 15 residues in the CDR3. Unmatched junction bases numbered 12, after V lost 9 bases and J lost 6 bases. The CDR3 region is CASHQGGQGAGEQYF. In nucleotides, the CDR3 is TGTGCCAGTCACCAGGGGGGACAGGGGGCGGGCGAGCAGTACTTC.

The chain links TRBV9 to TRBJ2-2; 9 nucleotides agree with TRBD1. The CDR3 sequence is 14 residues long. With V trimmed by 5 bases and J by 7 bases, 6 bases remained unmatched. Germline V lookup: CDR1 SGDLS, CDR2 YYNGEE. The chain's CDR3 is CASRGTGRGGELFF. As DNA, the CDR3 is TGTGCCAGCAGGGGGACAGGGAGGGGCGGGGAGCTGTTTTTT.

The chain links TRBV6-5 to TRBJ1-2; 7 bases match TRBD1. This CDR3 contains 12 residues. V was clipped by 5 bases and J by 6 bases; unmatched bases: 3. The germline V gene encodes CDR1 MNHEY and CDR2 SVGAGI. The DNA for the CDR3 is TGTGCCAGCAGTCGAGACAGGGATGGCTACACCTTC. This gives the protein CASSRDRDGYTF.

This chain connects TRBV7-3 to TRBJ2-3; no reliable D call. The CDR3 has 13 amino acids. Germline V CDR1 and CDR2: SGHTA, FQGTGA. V was trimmed by 1 base and J by 10 bases, leaving 12 bases between them. This chain's CDR3 is CASSLRVDTAQYF. CDR3 sequence (DNA): TGTGCCAGCAGCTTAAGGGTAGACACCGCGCAGTATTTT.